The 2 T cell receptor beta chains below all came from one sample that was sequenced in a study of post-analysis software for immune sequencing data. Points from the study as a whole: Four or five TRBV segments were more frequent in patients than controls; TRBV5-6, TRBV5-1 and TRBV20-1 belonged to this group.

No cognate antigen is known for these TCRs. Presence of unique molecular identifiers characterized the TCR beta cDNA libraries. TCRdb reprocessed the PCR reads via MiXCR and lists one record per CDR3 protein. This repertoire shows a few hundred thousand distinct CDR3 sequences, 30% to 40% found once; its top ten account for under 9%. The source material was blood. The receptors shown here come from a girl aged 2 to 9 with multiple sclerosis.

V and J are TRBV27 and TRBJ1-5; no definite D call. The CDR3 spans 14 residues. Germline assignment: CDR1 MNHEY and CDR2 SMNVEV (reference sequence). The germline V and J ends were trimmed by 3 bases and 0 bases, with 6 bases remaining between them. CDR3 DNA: TGTGCCAGCAGTTTGGTTTATAGCAATCAGCCCCAGCATTTT. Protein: CASSLVYSNQPQHF.

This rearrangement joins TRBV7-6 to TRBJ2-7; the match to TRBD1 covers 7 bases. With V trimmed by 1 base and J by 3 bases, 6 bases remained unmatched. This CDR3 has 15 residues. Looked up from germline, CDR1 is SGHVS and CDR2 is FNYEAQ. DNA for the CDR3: TGTGCCAGCAGCTTAGTTTGGGGACAGCACTACGAGCAGTACTTC. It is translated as CASSLVWGQHYEQYF.